This T cell receptor beta chain was sequenced during a study of cytomegalovirus exposure and HLA in healthy donors. Study-wide findings and caveats: Beyond CMV serostatus, there was no information to go on about immune exposure. A few chains linked to CMV were shown in vitro to be specific for CMV antigens. Most TCR beta V segments were productive about 90% or about 30% of the time in an earlier analysis.

As for the donors, each was a healthy bone marrow donor. PCR employed 60 Vbeta and 13 Jbeta primers. Repertoires were generated with immunoSEQ multiplex PCR, while TCRdb's copy carries only in-frame clones and drops some. The data contain approximately 89,000 clones, under 85% of them singletons. This clone was recorded a few times. The antigen is undetermined. The sample was PBMCs. The sequence was obtained from a male donor in good health and CMV-seronegative.

In DNA, the CDR3 is TGTGCCAGTAGCCGGGACAGGGGACCCTACGAGCAGTACTTC. Translating it yields CASSRDRGPYEQYF. This chain connects TRBV19 to TRBJ2-7; 10 nucleotides align to TRBD1. In germline, CDR1 is LNHDA, CDR2 SQIVND (reference sequence). The V gene end was trimmed by 6 bases and the J gene end by 2 bases; junction bases not matched to a gene: 4. This CDR3 comprises 14 residues.